Given below is one TCR beta chain in context. Its cognate antigen is unknown. The method was immunoSEQ multiplex PCR; TCRdb's version includes in-frame clones alone and lacks a portion of them. In the table there are around 91,000 clones, around 81% of which are singletons. Every patient experienced relapse after autologous stem cell transplantation, and brentuximab vedotin exposure varied. From germline, CDR1 is GTSNPN and CDR2 SVGIG (reference sequence). CDR3 length: 14 residues. V was trimmed by 2 bases and J by 9 bases, leaving 19 bases between them. This entry belongs to a study of PD-1 blockade in classical Hodgkin lymphoma. Findings and caveats of the study: Possible causes of repertoire differences, disease activity or prior therapy, remain undefined. Exclusion was applied to patients who started nivolumab under 1 year after ASCT. Newly diagnosed and completely responding patients shared comparable baseline diversity. Reports described newly diagnosed patients as having lower baseline TCR diversity than healthy donors.

The clonotype originates from a human donor with classical Hodgkin lymphoma. This specimen was peripheral blood mononuclear cells (PBMCs), taken before the second cycle of nivolumab. The gene calls are TRBV30 and TRBJ2-5, with D perhaps matching TRBD1 or TRBD2 (7 bases each). CDR3 in amino acids: CAWSSGGAVPAQYF. DNA for the CDR3: TGTGCCTGGAGTTCAGGGGGGGCGGTTCCGGCCCAGTACTTC.